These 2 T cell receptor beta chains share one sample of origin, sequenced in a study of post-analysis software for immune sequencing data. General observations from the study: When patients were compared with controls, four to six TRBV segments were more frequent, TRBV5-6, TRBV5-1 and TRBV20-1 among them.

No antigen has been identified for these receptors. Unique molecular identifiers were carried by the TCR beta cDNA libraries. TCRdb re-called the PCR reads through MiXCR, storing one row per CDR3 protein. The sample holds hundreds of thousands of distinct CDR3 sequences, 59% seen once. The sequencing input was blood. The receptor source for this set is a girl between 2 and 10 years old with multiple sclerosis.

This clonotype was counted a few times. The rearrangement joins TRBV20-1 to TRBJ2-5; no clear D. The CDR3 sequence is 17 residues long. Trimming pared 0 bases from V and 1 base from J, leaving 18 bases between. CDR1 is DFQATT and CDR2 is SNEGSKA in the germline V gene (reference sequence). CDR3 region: CSARDIIFDILQETQYF. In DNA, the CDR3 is TGCAGTGCTAGAGATATTATATTTGATATACTCCAAGAGACCCAGTACTTC.

CDR3 in amino acids: CSAGTGGETQYF. The CDR3 coding sequence is TGCAGCGCGGGGACGGGTGGGGAGACCCAGTACTTC. This chain joins TRBV29-1 and TRBJ2-5, with D possibly called TRBD1 or TRBD2 (5 bases each). CDR1 SQVTM and CDR2 ANQGSEA come from the germline V gene. The CDR3 runs 12 residues. Between the trimmed V and J ends, which lost 7 bases and 5 bases, there was a span of 14 bases.